This is a list of T cell receptor beta chains from one sample in a study of T-cell reconstitution after alpha-beta-depleted transplantation in children. TCRdb re-analysed the PCR reads in MiXCR, keeping a single row per CDR3 protein. This table has about 110,000 distinct CDR3 sequences, about 6.5% appearing once. Sequenced material: PBMCs, mostly from graft donor cells, taken 360 days after TCRalphabeta/CD19-depleted stem cell transplant. The source is a male patient aged 2 to 10 who had a stem cell transplant for acute lymphoblastic leukemia, so the T cells may come from the graft donor. Each CDR3 is given with its conserved first and last residue. D genes are given only for firm matches. Clone size is shown for a subset of rows, as once, few, many or a class of expanded clone.

CDR3 length: 10; J gene: TRBJ2-7; D gene: .; clone size: few; V gene: TRBV6-2/TRBV6-3; CDR3 protein: CASASYEQYF; CDR3 DNA: TGTGCCAGCGCATCGTACGAGCAGTACTTC
CDR3 length: 16; J gene: TRBJ2-2; D gene: .; clone size: .; V gene: TRBV4-3; CDR3 protein: CASSQALAILTGELFF; CDR3 DNA: TGCGCCAGCAGCCAAGCGCTGGCTATCCTCACCGGGGAGCTGTTTTTT
CDR3 length: 16; J gene: TRBJ2-1; D gene: .; clone size: .; V gene: TRBV20-1; CDR3 protein: CSAGSRPPAPYNEQFF; CDR3 DNA: TGCAGTGCTGGTTCTAGGCCTCCCGCTCCCTACAATGAGCAGTTCTTC
CDR3 length: 15; J gene: TRBJ2-7; D gene: .; clone size: .; V gene: TRBV27; CDR3 protein: CASSLRAGGFYEQYF; CDR3 DNA: TGTGCCAGCAGTTTACGCGCGGGCGGGTTTTACGAGCAGTACTTC
CDR3 length: 14; J gene: TRBJ2-1; D gene: .; clone size: many; V gene: TRBV4-3; CDR3 protein: CASSQGGRRYEQFF; CDR3 DNA: TGCGCCAGCAGCCAAGGTGGGAGACGGTATGAGCAGTTCTTC
CDR3 length: 16; J gene: TRBJ2-5; D gene: .; clone size: many; V gene: TRBV5-1; CDR3 protein: CASSLGGHRLEETQYF; CDR3 DNA: TGCGCCAGCAGCTTGGGGGGGCACAGGTTGGAAGAGACCCAGTACTTC
CDR3 length: 13; J gene: TRBJ2-1; D gene: .; clone size: many; V gene: TRBV30; CDR3 protein: CAWSSLGTGEQFF; CDR3 DNA: TGTGCCTGGAGTTCTCTAGGAACAGGGGAGCAGTTCTTC
CDR3 length: 13; J gene: TRBJ2-2; D gene: TRBD2; clone size: many; V gene: TRBV20-1; CDR3 protein: CSAYRDYTGELFF; CDR3 DNA: TGCAGTGCTTATCGGGACTATACCGGGGAGCTGTTTTTT
CDR3 length: 12; J gene: TRBJ2-7; D gene: .; clone size: .; V gene: TRBV29-1; CDR3 protein: CSVEGTSYEQYF; CDR3 DNA: TGCAGCGTTGAGGGCACCTCGTACGAGCAGTACTTC
CDR3 length: 18; J gene: TRBJ1-2; D gene: .; clone size: many; V gene: TRBV4-2; CDR3 protein: CASSQDISGHGTNYGYTF; CDR3 DNA: TGTGCCAGCAGCCAAGATATATCCGGGCACGGGACTAACTATGGCTACACCTTC
CDR3 length: 13; J gene: TRBJ2-5; D gene: .; clone size: many; V gene: TRBV6-5; CDR3 protein: CASSYAYQETQYF; CDR3 DNA: TGTGCCAGCAGTTACGCGTACCAAGAGACCCAGTACTTC
CDR3 length: 17; J gene: TRBJ2-3; D gene: .; clone size: .; V gene: TRBV4-3; CDR3 protein: CASSQETVPIATDTQYF; CDR3 DNA: TGCGCCAGCAGCCAAGAAACAGTCCCTATCGCCACAGATACGCAGTATTTT
CDR3 length: 15; J gene: TRBJ2-7; D gene: .; clone size: .; V gene: TRBV5-6; CDR3 protein: CASSLAYVVTHEQYF; CDR3 DNA: TGTGCCAGCAGCTTGGCGTATGTGGTGACCCACGAGCAGTACTTC
CDR3 length: 15; J gene: TRBJ2-7; D gene: TRBD2; clone size: many; V gene: TRBV28; CDR3 protein: CASKQTSGGIYEQYF; CDR3 DNA: TGTGCCAGCAAGCAAACTAGCGGGGGGATCTACGAGCAGTACTTC
CDR3 length: 13; J gene: TRBJ2-3; D gene: .; clone size: many; V gene: TRBV2; CDR3 protein: CASSYRSGDTQYF; CDR3 DNA: TGTGCCAGCAGCTACCGATCAGGAGATACGCAGTATTTT
CDR3 length: 15; J gene: TRBJ2-5; D gene: TRBD2; clone size: .; V gene: TRBV6-2/TRBV6-3; CDR3 protein: CASSYLGTRQETQYF; CDR3 DNA: TGTGCCAGCAGTTACCTCGGGACTAGACAAGAGACCCAGTACTTC
CDR3 length: 17; J gene: TRBJ2-2; D gene: TRBD2; clone size: .; V gene: TRBV4-2; CDR3 protein: CASSQEISGGNTGELFF; CDR3 DNA: TGTGCCAGCAGCCAAGAGATCAGCGGGGGTAACACCGGGGAGCTGTTTTTT
CDR3 length: 17; J gene: TRBJ2-1; D gene: TRBD2; clone size: .; V gene: TRBV30; CDR3 protein: CAWSASVWLAGISEQFF; CDR3 DNA: TGTGCCTGGAGTGCATCCGTGTGGCTAGCGGGAATCAGTGAGCAGTTCTTC
CDR3 length: 16; J gene: TRBJ2-5; D gene: TRBD2; clone size: .; V gene: TRBV7-2; CDR3 protein: CASSSQASGRKGTQYF; CDR3 DNA: TGTGCCAGCAGCTCCCAGGCTAGCGGGAGAAAGGGGACCCAGTACTTC
CDR3 length: 15; J gene: TRBJ2-3; D gene: .; clone size: many; V gene: TRBV20-1; CDR3 protein: CSARPPGRSTDTQYF; CDR3 DNA: TGCAGTGCTAGGCCCCCTGGTAGAAGCACAGATACGCAGTATTTT
CDR3 length: 15; J gene: TRBJ2-2; D gene: .; clone size: .; V gene: TRBV7-2; CDR3 protein: CASSLGPGGRGELFF; CDR3 DNA: TGTGCCAGCAGCTTGGGCCCCGGGGGTCGGGGGGAGCTGTTTTTT
CDR3 length: 15; J gene: TRBJ2-5; D gene: TRBD2; clone size: many; V gene: TRBV6-2/TRBV6-3; CDR3 protein: CASSSSAGGQETQYF; CDR3 DNA: TGTGCCAGCAGTTCTTCTGCGGGGGGGCAAGAGACCCAGTACTTC
CDR3 length: 12; J gene: TRBJ2-7; D gene: .; clone size: many; V gene: TRBV9; CDR3 protein: CASSQGGHEQYF; CDR3 DNA: TGTGCCAGCAGCCAAGGGGGACACGAGCAGTACTTC
CDR3 length: 14; J gene: TRBJ1-1; D gene: TRBD1; clone size: .; V gene: TRBV7-6; CDR3 protein: CASSSSQGDTEAFF; CDR3 DNA: TGTGCCAGCAGCTCCTCCCAGGGGGACACTGAAGCTTTCTTT
CDR3 length: 15; J gene: TRBJ2-3; D gene: .; clone size: many; V gene: TRBV29-1; CDR3 protein: CSVEVLLDPTDTQYF; CDR3 DNA: TGCAGCGTTGAAGTTCTACTAGACCCTACAGATACGCAGTATTTT
CDR3 length: 14; J gene: TRBJ2-7; D gene: .; clone size: few; V gene: TRBV27; CDR3 protein: CASSFSSPAREQYF; CDR3 DNA: TGTGCCAGCAGTTTTTCTTCGCCCGCTCGGGAGCAGTACTTC
CDR3 length: 15; J gene: TRBJ2-5; D gene: .; clone size: many; V gene: TRBV21-1; CDR3 protein: CASGAVGSPRETQYF; CDR3 DNA: TGTGCCAGCGGAGCAGTTGGGAGTCCCAGAGAGACCCAGTACTTC
CDR3 length: 16; J gene: TRBJ1-4; D gene: TRBD1; clone size: .; V gene: TRBV15; CDR3 protein: CATSRRGQGVGVKLFF; CDR3 DNA: TGTGCCACCAGCAGGAGGGGACAGGGAGTTGGTGTAAAACTGTTTTTT
CDR3 length: 14; J gene: TRBJ2-2; D gene: .; clone size: many; V gene: TRBV28; CDR3 protein: CASSLSPVTGELFF; CDR3 DNA: TGTGCCAGCAGTCTCTCTCCAGTTACCGGGGAGCTGTTTTTT
CDR3 length: 13; J gene: TRBJ2-7; D gene: TRBD2; clone size: many; V gene: TRBV7-9; CDR3 protein: CASSSGLAGDAYF; CDR3 DNA: TGTGCCAGCAGCTCGGGACTAGCGGGCGATGCGTACTTC
CDR3 length: 11; J gene: TRBJ2-2; D gene: .; clone size: many; V gene: TRBV29-1; CDR3 protein: CSVDQDGELFF; CDR3 DNA: TGCAGCGTTGATCAGGACGGGGAGCTGTTTTTT
CDR3 length: 12; J gene: TRBJ1-2; D gene: .; clone size: few; V gene: TRBV5-8; CDR3 protein: CASSLGTFGYTF; CDR3 DNA: TGTGCCAGCAGCCTCGGGACCTTTGGCTACACCTTC
CDR3 length: 13; J gene: TRBJ2-7; D gene: .; clone size: .; V gene: TRBV4-3; CDR3 protein: CASSQDSGYEQYF; CDR3 DNA: TGCGCCAGCAGCCAAGATTCCGGCTACGAGCAGTACTTC